A selection of T cell receptor beta chains follows, all from one sample in a study of CD8 T cells in Susac syndrome. TCRdb independently ran MiXCR on the immunoSEQ multiplex PCR reads; one entry per CDR3 protein. The sample has approximately 160,000 distinct CDR3 sequences; approximately 94% are singletons. The sample taken for sequencing was CD4+ T cells from PBMCs. The receptors were gathered from a human donor with Susac syndrome. The CDR3 runs from the conserved cysteine through the conserved F or W. Each record gives: J gene, D gene, clone size, V gene, CDR3 DNA, CDR3 protein. D genes are given only for firm matches. Clone size, where shown, is once, few, many, or a class for clones that have expanded.

J: TRBJ2-2; D: TRBD2; size: -; V: TRBV29-1; DNA: TGCAGCGTTGTCACTTCGGGGACTAGCGGGTTAGGGAGAACCGGGGAGCTGTTTTTT; CDR3: CSVVTSGTSGLGRTGELFF
J: TRBJ2-1; D: -; size: -; V: TRBV4-1; DNA: TGCGCCAGCAGCCAAGAGGGGGCAGGTTACAATGAGCAGTTCTTC; CDR3: CASSQEGAGYNEQFF
J: TRBJ2-3; D: TRBD2; size: -; V: TRBV5-1; DNA: TGCGCCAGCAGCTTGGGACTAGCGGGGGACTCTAGCACAGATACGCAGTATTTT; CDR3: CASSLGLAGDSSTDTQYF
J: TRBJ1-1; D: TRBD1; size: -; V: TRBV20-1; DNA: TGCAGTGCTAGAGCCTACACCGGGACAGGGGGCGAGCTACCTCCAATGAACACTGAAGCTTTCTTT; CDR3: CSARAYTGTGGELPPMNTEAFF
J: TRBJ2-7; D: TRBD1; size: -; V: TRBV27; DNA: TGTGCCAGCAGTTTGACAGGGGTCGGGTACGAGCAGTACTTC; CDR3: CASSLTGVGYEQYF
J: TRBJ1-1; D: -; size: -; V: TRBV3-1; DNA: TGTGCCAGCAGCCGAACACACTCGAACACTGAAGCTTTCTTT; CDR3: CASSRTHSNTEAFF
J: TRBJ1-1; D: TRBD1; size: -; V: TRBV28; DNA: TGTGCCAGCAGTCCCGGGACAGTTGAGGCTTTCTTT; CDR3: CASSPGTVEAFF
J: TRBJ2-4; D: -; size: -; V: TRBV28; DNA: TGTGCCAGCAGGGGGATTAACGATCGGGACTTC; CDR3: CASRGINDRDF
J: TRBJ2-3; D: -; size: -; V: TRBV29-1; DNA: TGCAGCGCCATGAACAGGGCAGATACGCAGTATTTT; CDR3: CSAMNRADTQYF
J: TRBJ2-7; D: -; size: -; V: TRBV29-1; DNA: TGCAGCGGGCGTCGGGGGGCCGAGCAGTACTTC; CDR3: CSGRRGAEQYF
J: TRBJ2-1; D: -; size: -; V: TRBV6-2/TRBV6-3; DNA: TGTGCCAGCAGTTACTCGAACAGGGCCCGAAATGAGCAGTTCTTC; CDR3: CASSYSNRARNEQFF
J: TRBJ1-1; D: -; size: -; V: TRBV11-2; DNA: TGTGCCAGCAGCTTAGTACGGCAGAACACTGAAGCTTTCTTT; CDR3: CASSLVRQNTEAFF
J: TRBJ2-1; D: TRBD2; size: -; V: TRBV5-1; DNA: TGCGCCAGCAGCTTGCCCCCACGGGGGGGAGAGCAGTTCTTC; CDR3: CASSLPPRGGEQFF
J: TRBJ2-5; D: TRBD1; size: few; V: TRBV12-3/TRBV12-4; DNA: TGTGCCAGCAGTAGCGACAGGGCAGAGACCCAGTACTTC; CDR3: CASSSDRAETQYF
J: TRBJ2-1; D: TRBD1; size: -; V: TRBV7-7; DNA: TGTGCTAGCAGCCAACAGGGGGTTAGTGAGCAGTTCTTC; CDR3: CASSQQGVSEQFF
J: TRBJ2-7; D: -; size: -; V: TRBV20-1; DNA: TGCAGTGCTAACCGGAGGAACTACGAGCAGTACTTC; CDR3: CSANRRNYEQYF
J: TRBJ1-2; D: -; size: -; V: TRBV14; DNA: TGTGCCAGCAGCCAAGTCGGGGTGTATGGCTACACCTTC; CDR3: CASSQVGVYGYTF
J: TRBJ2-1; D: -; size: -; V: TRBV24-1; DNA: TGTGCCACCAGTGATCCAGGACGGAATGAGCAGTTCTTC; CDR3: CATSDPGRNEQFF
J: TRBJ1-1; D: -; size: -; V: TRBV3-1; DNA: TGTGCCAGCAGCCAAGTAGCCAGGGTGGCTGAAGCTTTCTTT; CDR3: CASSQVARVAEAFF
J: TRBJ2-1; D: -; size: -; V: TRBV12-2; DNA: TGTGGTTCCTCCTACAATGAGCAGTTCTTC; CDR3: CGSSYNEQFF
J: TRBJ2-7; D: TRBD1; size: -; V: TRBV12-3/TRBV12-4; DNA: TGTGCCAGCAGTCCCGGGACAGTCTACGAGCAGTACTTC; CDR3: CASSPGTVYEQYF
J: TRBJ2-4; D: -; size: -; V: TRBV2; DNA: TGTGCCAGCAGTCTAACGTCTCTCCAGTACTTC; CDR3: CASSLTSLQYF
J: TRBJ2-3; D: -; size: -; V: TRBV20-1; DNA: TGCAGTGCTAGGATGGGGGGAGTAGATACGCAGTATTTT; CDR3: CSARMGGVDTQYF
J: TRBJ1-2; D: -; size: -; V: TRBV6-2/TRBV6-3; DNA: TGTGCCAGCAGTTACGCGACAGCTACTGGCTACACCTTC; CDR3: CASSYATATGYTF
J: TRBJ2-5; D: -; size: -; V: TRBV2; DNA: TGTGCCAGCGGGGGGGCAGCTCAAGAGACCCAGTACTTC; CDR3: CASGGAAQETQYF
J: TRBJ1-2; D: TRBD1; size: -; V: TRBV9; DNA: TGTGCCAGCAGCACACCGGGACAGGCGGGGGGCTATGGCTACACCTTC; CDR3: CASSTPGQAGGYGYTF
J: TRBJ2-3; D: TRBD2; size: -; V: TRBV4-2; DNA: TGTGCCAGCAGTCGAGCGGGGACAGATACGCAGTATTTT; CDR3: CASSRAGTDTQYF
J: TRBJ2-7; D: -; size: -; V: TRBV7-9; DNA: TGTGCCAGCAGCTTATCCGCGGTCGAGCAGTACTTC; CDR3: CASSLSAVEQYF
J: TRBJ2-3; D: TRBD2; size: -; V: TRBV28; DNA: TGTGCCAGCAGCTCTCTAGCGGGGGGCCCTAGCACAGATACGCAGTATTTT; CDR3: CASSSLAGGPSTDTQYF
J: TRBJ1-2; D: -; size: -; V: TRBV6-5; DNA: TGTGCCAGCAGTTACCGGCCAATTGCCCTGTATGGCTACACCTTC; CDR3: CASSYRPIALYGYTF
J: TRBJ2-6; D: -; size: -; V: TRBV9; DNA: TGTGCCAGCAGCGTAGGACACAGGGCCGCTGGGGCCAACGTCCTGACTTTC; CDR3: CASSVGHRAAGANVLTF
J: TRBJ2-3; D: -; size: -; V: TRBV7-3; DNA: TGTGCCAGCAGCTCCGCTACGGTAGGACGAGGAGATACGCAGTATTTT; CDR3: CASSSATVGRGDTQYF
J: TRBJ2-2; D: -; size: -; V: TRBV27; DNA: TGTGCCAGCAGTTTATCGAACACCGGGGAGCTGTTTTTT; CDR3: CASSLSNTGELFF
J: TRBJ2-7; D: -; size: -; V: TRBV12-3/TRBV12-4; DNA: TGTGCCAGCAGTTTATCGGGGTACGAGCAGTACTTC; CDR3: CASSLSGYEQYF
J: TRBJ2-3; D: -; size: once; V: TRBV2; DNA: TGTGCCAGCAAAGGGGAAGATACGCAGTATTTT; CDR3: CASKGEDTQYF
J: TRBJ2-7; D: TRBD2; size: -; V: TRBV5-1; DNA: TGCGCCAGCAGTCACGGACTAGCGGGAGGGACCTACGAGCAGTACTTC; CDR3: CASSHGLAGGTYEQYF
J: TRBJ2-3; D: -; size: -; V: TRBV6-2/TRBV6-3; DNA: TGTGCCAGCAGTTACATCCGGCGGGGTATAAGCACAGATACGCAGTATTTT; CDR3: CASSYIRRGISTDTQYF
J: TRBJ2-2; D: -; size: -; V: TRBV20-1; DNA: TGCAGTGCTAGAGATGCCCAGGCGGGGACCGGGGAGCTGTTTTTT; CDR3: CSARDAQAGTGELFF
J: TRBJ2-3; D: TRBD2; size: -; V: TRBV18; DNA: TGTGCCAGCTCACCACCTTTAGCGGGGGTAGCCGATACGCAGTATTTT; CDR3: CASSPPLAGVADTQYF
J: TRBJ2-5; D: -; size: -; V: TRBV3-1; DNA: TGTGCCAGCAGCCAAGGTCCGGGGGCCGTGGAGACCCAGTACTTC; CDR3: CASSQGPGAVETQYF
J: TRBJ2-7; D: -; size: -; V: TRBV7-2; DNA: TGTGCCAGCAGCTTTGAGGCTACCTACGAGCAGTACTTC; CDR3: CASSFEATYEQYF
J: TRBJ2-2; D: -; size: -; V: TRBV6-5; DNA: TGTGCCGCTCAAAACAGGGACACCGGGGAGCTGTTTTTT; CDR3: CAAQNRDTGELFF
J: TRBJ2-5; D: TRBD2; size: -; V: TRBV29-1; DNA: TGCAGCCAAGCTAGCGGGAGCCAAGAGACCCAGTACTTC; CDR3: CSQASGSQETQYF
J: TRBJ2-5; D: -; size: -; V: TRBV2; DNA: TGTGCCAGCAGTGGGAGTCGGGCAGAGACCCAGTACTTC; CDR3: CASSGSRAETQYF
J: TRBJ2-7; D: TRBD1; size: -; V: TRBV30; DNA: TGTGCCTGGAGCTTCCCGGGACAGGGTTGGTACGAGCAGTACTTC; CDR3: CAWSFPGQGWYEQYF
J: TRBJ2-3; D: -; size: -; V: TRBV7-9; DNA: TGTGCCAGTCAACCCTCAAGCACAGATACGCAGTATTTT; CDR3: CASQPSSTDTQYF
J: TRBJ2-5; D: -; size: few; V: TRBV5-4; DNA: TGTGCCAGCAGCTTGGGCGGCGGGAAAGAGACCCAGTACTTC; CDR3: CASSLGGGKETQYF
J: TRBJ2-1; D: -; size: -; V: TRBV5-1; DNA: TGCGCCAGCAACAAGGACACCTCCTACAATGAGCAGTTCTTC; CDR3: CASNKDTSYNEQFF
J: TRBJ2-1; D: TRBD2; size: -; V: TRBV9; DNA: TGTGCCAGCAGCGTAGACCTAGCGGGAGGGCCTCGGGATGAGCAGTTCTTC; CDR3: CASSVDLAGGPRDEQFF
J: TRBJ2-7; D: -; size: -; V: TRBV29-1; DNA: TGCAGCGTTGAAATATCAGGGTACTACGAGCAGTACTTC; CDR3: CSVEISGYYEQYF
J: TRBJ2-7; D: -; size: -; V: TRBV9; DNA: TGTGCCAGCAGCTTGCAGAGCTCCTACGAGCAGTACTTC; CDR3: CASSLQSSYEQYF
J: TRBJ1-2; D: -; size: -; V: TRBV28; DNA: TGTGCCAGCAACCGTGGGGGAAACTATGGCTACACCTTC; CDR3: CASNRGGNYGYTF
J: TRBJ1-1; D: -; size: -; V: TRBV7-9; DNA: TGTGCCAGCAGCCAAGACCCTTGGGCTTTCTTT; CDR3: CASSQDPWAFF
J: TRBJ2-7; D: -; size: -; V: TRBV7-2; DNA: TGTGCCAGCAGCTCCAACTCCTACGAGCAGTACTTC; CDR3: CASSSNSYEQYF
J: TRBJ2-7; D: -; size: once; V: TRBV27; DNA: TGTGCCAGCGGGAGAACTAACTACGAGCAGTACTTC; CDR3: CASGRTNYEQYF
J: TRBJ2-3; D: -; size: -; V: TRBV15; DNA: TGTGCCACCAGCAGAGATAACCCACATACGCAGTATTTT; CDR3: CATSRDNPHTQYF
J: TRBJ2-2; D: -; size: few; V: TRBV5-1; DNA: TGCGCCAGCAGTCAAAATTCAGGCACCGCGAACACCGGGGAGCTGTTTTTT; CDR3: CASSQNSGTANTGELFF
J: TRBJ1-1; D: TRBD1; size: -; V: TRBV12-3/TRBV12-4; DNA: TGTGCCAGCAGTCCGGACAGGTTGAACACTGAAGCTTTCTTT; CDR3: CASSPDRLNTEAFF
J: TRBJ1-2; D: -; size: -; V: TRBV14; DNA: TGTGCCAGCAGCCAAGATCAGCGAAGTAGGAACTATGGCTACACCTTC; CDR3: CASSQDQRSRNYGYTF
J: TRBJ2-3; D: -; size: -; V: TRBV7-2; DNA: TGTGCCAGCAGCTCTGCTGGGGGCGCCACAGATACGCAGTATTTT; CDR3: CASSSAGGATDTQYF